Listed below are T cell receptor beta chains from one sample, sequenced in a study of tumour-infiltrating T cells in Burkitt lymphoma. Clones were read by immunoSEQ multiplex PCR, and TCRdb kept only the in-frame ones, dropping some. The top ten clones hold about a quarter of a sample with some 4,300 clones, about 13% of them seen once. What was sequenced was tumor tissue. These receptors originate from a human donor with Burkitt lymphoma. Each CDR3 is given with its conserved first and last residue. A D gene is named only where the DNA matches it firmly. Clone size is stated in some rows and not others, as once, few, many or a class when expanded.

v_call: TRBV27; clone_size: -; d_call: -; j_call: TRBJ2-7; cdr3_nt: TGTGCCACTCCAGCAGGCAAATCCGAGCAGTACTTC; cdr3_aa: CATPAGKSEQYF
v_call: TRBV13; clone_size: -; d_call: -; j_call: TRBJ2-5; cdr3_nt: TGTGCCAGCAGCCCAGGGTACGGCCGCCAAGAGACCCAGTACTTC; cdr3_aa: CASSPGYGRQETQYF
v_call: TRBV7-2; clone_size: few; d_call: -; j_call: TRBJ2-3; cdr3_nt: TGTGCCAGCAGCTTATCGGGGAGCGGGTTTAGCACAGATACGCAGTATTTT; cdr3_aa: CASSLSGSGFSTDTQYF
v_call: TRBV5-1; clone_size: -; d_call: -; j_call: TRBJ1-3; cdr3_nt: TGCGCCAGCAGCTTGAGTAGAGCAGGGCTTAATGGAAACACCATATATTTT; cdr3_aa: CASSLSRAGLNGNTIYF
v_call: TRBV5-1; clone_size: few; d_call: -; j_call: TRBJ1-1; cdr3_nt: TGCGCCAGCAGCTTGGGACTGGCGAACACTGAAGCTTTCTTT; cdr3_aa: CASSLGLANTEAFF
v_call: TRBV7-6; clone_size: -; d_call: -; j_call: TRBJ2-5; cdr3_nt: TGTGCCAGCAGCGTCCCCCTACAGGCCCCCAGGGAGACCCAGTACTTC; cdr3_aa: CASSVPLQAPRETQYF
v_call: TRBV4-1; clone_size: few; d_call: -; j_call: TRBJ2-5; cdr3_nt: TGCGCCAGCAGCCCCCTTGACACGGACGGGAAAGAGACCCAGTACTTC; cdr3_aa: CASSPLDTDGKETQYF
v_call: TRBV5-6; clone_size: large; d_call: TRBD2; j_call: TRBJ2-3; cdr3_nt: TGTGCCAGCAGCCCCTTAGCGGGGGGCACAGATACGCAGTATTTT; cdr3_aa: CASSPLAGGTDTQYF
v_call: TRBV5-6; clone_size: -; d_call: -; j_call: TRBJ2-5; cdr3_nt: TGTGCCAACAGCTTGCCCGTTGGAGAGACCCAGTACTTC; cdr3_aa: CANSLPVGETQYF
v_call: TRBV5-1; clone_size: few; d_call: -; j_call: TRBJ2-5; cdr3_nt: TGCGCCAGCAGCTTGGCCGGGGACCTCACGTCCGAGACCCAGTACTTC; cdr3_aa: CASSLAGDLTSETQYF
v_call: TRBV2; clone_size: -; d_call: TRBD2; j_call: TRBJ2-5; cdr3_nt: TGTGCCAGCAGTGGAGGACTAGCGGGGGGTCAAGAGACCCAGTACTTC; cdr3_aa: CASSGGLAGGQETQYF
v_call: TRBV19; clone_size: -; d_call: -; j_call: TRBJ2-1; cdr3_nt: TGTGCCAGTAGTATGGACTTCGCATACAATGAGCAGTTCTTC; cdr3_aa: CASSMDFAYNEQFF
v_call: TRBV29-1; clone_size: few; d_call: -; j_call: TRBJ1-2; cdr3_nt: TGCAGCGTTGCCGTGAGGGGGTTTAACTATGGCTACACCTTC; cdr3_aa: CSVAVRGFNYGYTF
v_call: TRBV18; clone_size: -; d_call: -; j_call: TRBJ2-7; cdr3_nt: TGTGCCAGCTCACCTAACCGCCCTTACGAGCAGTACTTC; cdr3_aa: CASSPNRPYEQYF
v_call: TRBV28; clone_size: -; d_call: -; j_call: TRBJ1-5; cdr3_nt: TGTGCCAGCAGCAGCTACAGGAATCAGCCCCAGCATTTT; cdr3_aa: CASSSYRNQPQHF
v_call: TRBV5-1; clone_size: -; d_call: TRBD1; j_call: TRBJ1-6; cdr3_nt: TGCGCCAGCAGCATTCCAACCGGACAGGGCGGCGGATCACCCCTCCACTTT; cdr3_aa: CASSIPTGQGGGSPLHF
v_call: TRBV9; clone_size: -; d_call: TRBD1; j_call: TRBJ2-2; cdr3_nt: TGTGCCAGCAGCGTAGGGGGTCGACAGGGCACCGGGGAGCTGTTTTTT; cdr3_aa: CASSVGGRQGTGELFF
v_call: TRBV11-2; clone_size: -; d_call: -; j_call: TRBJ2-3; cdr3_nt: TGTGCCAGCAGACTTGACGGAGCCCGGGATACGCAGTATTTT; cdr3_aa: CASRLDGARDTQYF
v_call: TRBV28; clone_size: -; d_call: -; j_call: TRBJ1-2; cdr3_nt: TGTGCCAGCAGGTTTAGGACGGGGAGGGGATATGGCTACACCTTC; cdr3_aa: CASRFRTGRGYGYTF
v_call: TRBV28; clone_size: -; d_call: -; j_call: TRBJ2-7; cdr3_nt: TGTGCCAGCAGCTTCCTACAGGGAGACTACGAGCAGTACTTC; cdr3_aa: CASSFLQGDYEQYF
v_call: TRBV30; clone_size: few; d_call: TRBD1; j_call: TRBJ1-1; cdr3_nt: TGTGCCTGGAGGGCAGGGGGCGTCGTTGAAGCTTTCTTT; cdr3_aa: CAWRAGGVVEAFF
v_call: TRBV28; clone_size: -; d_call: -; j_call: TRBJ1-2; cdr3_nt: TGTGCCAGCAGTTTGGGGAGAGGGAGGTACTATGGCTACACCTTC; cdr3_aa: CASSLGRGRYYGYTF
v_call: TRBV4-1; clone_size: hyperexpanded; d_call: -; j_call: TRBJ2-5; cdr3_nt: TGCGCCAGCAGCCAAGGAGAGGCGGATTTGGAGACCCAGTACTTC; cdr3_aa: CASSQGEADLETQYF
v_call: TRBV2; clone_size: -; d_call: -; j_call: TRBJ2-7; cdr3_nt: TGTGCCAGCAGAGGCCTCAAGCAGTACTTC; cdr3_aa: CASRGLKQYF
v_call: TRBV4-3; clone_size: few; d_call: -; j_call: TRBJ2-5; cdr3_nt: TGCGCCAGCAGCCAAGGAGAGGCGGATTTGGAGACCCAGTACTTC; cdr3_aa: CASSQGEADLETQYF
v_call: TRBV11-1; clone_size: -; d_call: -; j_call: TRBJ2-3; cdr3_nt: TGTGCCAGCAGCTTAAACCGCCGATCCACAGATACGCAGTATTTT; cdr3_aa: CASSLNRRSTDTQYF
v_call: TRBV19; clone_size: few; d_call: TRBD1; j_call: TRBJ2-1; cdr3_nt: TGTGCCAGTAGTATAATTGAAACAGGGGATGACAATGAGCAGTTCTTC; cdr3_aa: CASSIIETGDDNEQFF
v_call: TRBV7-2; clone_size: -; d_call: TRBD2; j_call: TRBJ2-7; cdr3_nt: TGTGCCAGCAGCTTAGAGGAGCGGGGCTACGAGCAGTACTTC; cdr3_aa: CASSLEERGYEQYF
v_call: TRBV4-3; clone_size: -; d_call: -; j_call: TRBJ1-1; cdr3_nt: TGCGCCAGCAGCCAAGATCGAGAGGGGAGCACTGAAGCTTTCTTT; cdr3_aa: CASSQDREGSTEAFF
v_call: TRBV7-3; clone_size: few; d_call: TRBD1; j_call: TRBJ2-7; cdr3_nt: TGTGCCAGCAGCTCAAACCCTGACAGGGTCCGAATTCCTTACGAGCAGTACTTC; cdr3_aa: CASSSNPDRVRIPYEQYF
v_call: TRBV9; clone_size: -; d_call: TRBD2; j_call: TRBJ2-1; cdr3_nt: TGTGCCAGCAGCCCCCGGGGTAGCGGGGTAAATGAGCAGTTCTTC; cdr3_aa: CASSPRGSGVNEQFF
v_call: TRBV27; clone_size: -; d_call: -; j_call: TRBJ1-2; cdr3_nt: TGTGCCAGCAGGCCCGGGACTGCGTTCAGGGGAGGCTACACCTTC; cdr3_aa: CASRPGTAFRGGYTF
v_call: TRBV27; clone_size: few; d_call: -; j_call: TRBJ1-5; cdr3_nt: TGTGCCAGCAGTTCCCCCCCTTCAGTTAACCCCAATCAGCCCCAGCATTTT; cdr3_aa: CASSSPPSVNPNQPQHF
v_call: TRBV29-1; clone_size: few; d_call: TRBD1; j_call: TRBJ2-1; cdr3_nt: TGCAGAATGACAGGGGTGGGTAATGAGCAGTTCTTC; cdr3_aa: CRMTGVGNEQFF
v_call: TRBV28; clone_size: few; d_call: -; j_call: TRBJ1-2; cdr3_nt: TGTGCCAGCAGTTTAGGAGGGATCTATGGCTACACCTTC; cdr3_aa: CASSLGGIYGYTF
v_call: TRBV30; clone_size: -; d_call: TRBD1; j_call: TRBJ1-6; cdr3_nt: TGTGCCTCGACGACAGGGGTGAATTCACCCCTCCACTTT; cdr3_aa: CASTTGVNSPLHF
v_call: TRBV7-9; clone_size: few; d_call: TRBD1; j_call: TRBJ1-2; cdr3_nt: TGTGCGATAACGGCAGGGGGTTCAATAGGTGGCTACACCTTC; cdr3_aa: CAITAGGSIGGYTF
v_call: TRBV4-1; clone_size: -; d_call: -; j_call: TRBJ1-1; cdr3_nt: TGCGCCAGCAGCCAAGATTTTGGGGGACGGCCGCCCGTTCTTGAAGCTTTCTTT; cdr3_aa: CASSQDFGGRPPVLEAFF
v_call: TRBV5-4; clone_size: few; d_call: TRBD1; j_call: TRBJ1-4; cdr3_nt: TGTGCCAGCAGCTTGGGACAGGGGGCAGGAGAAAAACTGTTTTTT; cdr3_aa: CASSLGQGAGEKLFF
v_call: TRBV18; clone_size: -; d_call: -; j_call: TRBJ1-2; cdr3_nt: TGTGCCAGCTCACAAGACAGCTATGGCTACACCTTC; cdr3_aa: CASSQDSYGYTF
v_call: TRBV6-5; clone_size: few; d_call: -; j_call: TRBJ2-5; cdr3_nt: TGTGCCAGCAGTAATGGAAGGACCGCTAAAGAGACCCAGTACTTC; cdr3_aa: CASSNGRTAKETQYF
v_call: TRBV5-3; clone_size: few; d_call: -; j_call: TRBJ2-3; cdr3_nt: TGTGCCAGAAGCTTCTGTAGTACAGATACGCAGTATTTT; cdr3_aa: CARSFCSTDTQYF
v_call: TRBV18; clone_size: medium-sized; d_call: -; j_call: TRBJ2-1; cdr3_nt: TGTGCCAGCTCGCCACCGGGGGCCTCCTACAATGAGCAGTTCTTC; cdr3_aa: CASSPPGASYNEQFF
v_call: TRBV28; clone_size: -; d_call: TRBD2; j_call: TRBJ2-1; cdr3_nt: TGTGCCAGCAGAATGGGACTAGCGGGAGATGATGAGCAGTTCTTC; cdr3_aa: CASRMGLAGDDEQFF
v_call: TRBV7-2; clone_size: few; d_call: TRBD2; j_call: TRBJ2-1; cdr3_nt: TGTGCCAGCAGCTTAAGATCCAGCGGGAGGGTCTACAATGAGCAGTTCTTC; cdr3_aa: CASSLRSSGRVYNEQFF
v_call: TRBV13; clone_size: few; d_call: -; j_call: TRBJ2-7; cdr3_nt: TGTGCCACCGGACGGAGGGCGTCCTACGAGCAGTACTTC; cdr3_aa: CATGRRASYEQYF
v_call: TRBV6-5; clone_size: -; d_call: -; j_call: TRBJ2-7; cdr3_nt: TGTGCTAGCAGTTACTCCGGCAGGTGGTCCTACGAGCAGTACTTC; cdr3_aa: CASSYSGRWSYEQYF
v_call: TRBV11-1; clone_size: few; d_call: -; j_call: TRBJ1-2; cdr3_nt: TGTGCCAGCAGCTTAGCCGGGGGGCCCTATGGCTACACCTTC; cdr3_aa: CASSLAGGPYGYTF
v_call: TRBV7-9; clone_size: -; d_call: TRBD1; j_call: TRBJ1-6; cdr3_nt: TGTGCCAGCAGCTTGGGACAGGGTGTTAATTCACCCCTCCACTTT; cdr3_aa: CASSLGQGVNSPLHF
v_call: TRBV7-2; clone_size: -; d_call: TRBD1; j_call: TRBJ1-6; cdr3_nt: TGTGCCAGCAGCTTAGATGAGACAGGGGTATATTCACCCCTCCACTTT; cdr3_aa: CASSLDETGVYSPLHF
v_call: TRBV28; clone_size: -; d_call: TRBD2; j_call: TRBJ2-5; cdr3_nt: TGTGCCAGCAGTTGGTGGCTAGCGGAACTACTTTTTCAAGAGACCCAGTACTTC; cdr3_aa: CASSWWLAELLFQETQYF
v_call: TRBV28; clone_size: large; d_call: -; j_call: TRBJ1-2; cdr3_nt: TGTGCCAGCAGACCGGCAGGGATAAACTATGGCTACACCTTC; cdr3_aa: CASRPAGINYGYTF
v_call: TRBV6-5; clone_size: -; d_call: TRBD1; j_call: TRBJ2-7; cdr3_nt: TGTGCCAGCAGTGGACCCGGGACAGGGAACTACGAGCAGTACTTC; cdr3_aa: CASSGPGTGNYEQYF